This T cell receptor beta chain was captured in a study of CXCR3-negative and CXCR3-positive naive CD8 T cells. Study results and limitations: Diversity in memory CD8+ cells fell much lower than the comparably high levels seen in both naive subsets.

Germline CDR1 SQVTM, CDR2 ANQGSEA. This CDR3 comprises 13 residues. Concerning this clonotype: Its antigen is still unknown.

CD45RO-CCR7+CD27+CD95- cells counted as naive CD8+ T cells. The TRB cDNA libraries were prepared by 5' RACE with UMI labels. From the 5' RACE reads, TCRdb lists one entry per CDR3 protein and no DNA. The ten most abundant clones cover about 1.1% of a sample with 6,500 to 8,000 distinct CDR3 sequences. The chain combines TRBV29-1 with TRBJ2-7; lacking DNA, the TRBD1 call made by TCRdb goes unchecked. The source is a human donor in good health. Some clones in this sample may be carry-over from other donors' samples. The sample was naive CXCR3- CD8+ T cells from blood. Regarding subset: CD45RO-CCR7+CD27+CD95- naive CD8+ T cells lacking CXCR3 (TNR3-). The CDR3 loop is CSVHVGVSNEQYF.